This is a list of T cell receptor beta chains from one sample in a study of monozygotic twins with inflammatory bowel disease. With the 5' RACE reads reprocessed, TCRdb shows one record per CDR3 protein and no DNA. Its listing shows 170,000 or so distinct CDR3 sequences. Sequencing used blood. The receptors were sampled from a human donor with ulcerative colitis or Crohn's disease, or a healthy co-twin of an affected twin (not recorded which). CDR3s include the opening cysteine and the closing phenylalanine or tryptophan.

j_gene | v_gene | CDR3aa
TRBJ2-7 | TRBV11-2 | CASSRGTSGSHSVHEQYF
TRBJ1-5 | TRBV15 | CATSRSQLNQPQHF
TRBJ1-1 | TRBV12-3/TRBV12-4 | CASSVYTEAFF
TRBJ2-3 | TRBV7-2 | CASRVGLAVTDTQYF
TRBJ1-5 | TRBV27 | CASSLSPTGLHQPQHF
TRBJ1-4 | TRBV6-1 | CASMGWQGGHEKLFF
TRBJ1-5 | TRBV15 | CATSRDQGIANQPQHF
TRBJ1-2 | TRBV20-1 | CSARDSARLLYGYTF
TRBJ1-1 | TRBV7-9 | CASSYTGDTEAFF
TRBJ2-2 | TRBV10-3 | CAISESGKRDTGELFF
TRBJ2-7 | TRBV5-1 | CASSITAGQGQTYEQYF
TRBJ1-4 | TRBV5-1 | CASRTGDDEKLFF
TRBJ2-7 | TRBV30 | CAWSPGSDEQYF
TRBJ2-7 | TRBV3-1 | CASSHLTDRGAAMYEQYF
TRBJ2-5 | TRBV29-1 | CSVEDRGRTRYF
TRBJ2-1 | TRBV27 | CASTGGGQFNEQFF
TRBJ1-4 | TRBV25-1 | CASRGGASREKLFF
TRBJ1-5 | TRBV12-3/TRBV12-4 | CASSLSTGANQPQHF
TRBJ1-1 | TRBV10-3 | CAISDDGYGNSEAFF
TRBJ1-5 | TRBV3-1 | CASSHALGNQPQHF
TRBJ1-1 | TRBV12-3/TRBV12-4 | CASSFRLQGEAFF
TRBJ1-1 | TRBV6-1 | CASSRTGTAISWGTEAFF
TRBJ1-1 | TRBV9 | CASSVGWDTEAFF
TRBJ2-7 | TRBV10-3 | CATRASGTGFYEQYF
TRBJ2-6 | TRBV5-6 | CASSQGQGTSGANVLTF
TRBJ1-4 | TRBV27 | CASSFLSGREVEKLFF
TRBJ2-2 | TRBV5-1 | CASTEGAGELFF
TRBJ1-1 | TRBV5-4 | CASSAGKNTEAFF
TRBJ1-5 | TRBV19 | CASTNSLGGFVPQHF
TRBJ2-5 | TRBV7-2 | CASSPTPSWQETQYF
TRBJ2-7 | TRBV29-1 | CSVGEHRGFDEQYF
TRBJ2-2 | TRBV5-1 | CASSLDGITNTGELFF
TRBJ1-2 | TRBV28 | CASSLRFYGYTF
TRBJ2-3 | TRBV18 | CASSQSQASTDTQYF
TRBJ1-2 | TRBV4-1 | CASSQGFPGNYGYTF
TRBJ1-1 | TRBV11-1 | CASSFNRGLGTEAFF